This TCR beta chain was sequenced during a study of T cell repertoires in cytomegalovirus infection. About the research overall: Public TCR beta signatures indicated both CMV infection and matching HLA type.

About this clonotype itself: Its antigen is still unknown.

From germline, CDR1 is DFQATT and CDR2 SNEGSKA (reference sequence). Trimming cost V 0 bases and J 1 base, with 9 bases left between them. CDR3 length: 14 amino acids. Study-wide results and caveats: Carriers of CMV and the relevant HLA type were discriminated by public TCR beta frequency. Ex vivo responses were dominated by HLA-C-restricted CMV-specific TCR beta clonotypes.

TCRdb analysed the reads with MiXCR anew, one entry per CDR3 protein. This table has about 130,000 distinct CDR3 sequences, roughly 9% appearing once. This clonotype originated in a human donor in good health (CMV status not recorded). Some clones in this sample may be carry-over from other donors' samples. V and J are TRBV20-1 and TRBJ2-5; the D is unclear. Sequencing was carried out using PBMCs. CDR3 DNA: TGCAGTGCTAGAGATGTTCGGGTCCAAGAGACCCAGTACTTC. Residues: CSARDVRVQETQYF.